The rows below give T cell receptor beta chains drawn from one sample of a study of blood T cells in healthy people across ages. TCRdb redid the calling of the 5' RACE reads with MiXCR, one entry per CDR3 protein. Among more than 500,000 distinct CDR3 sequences listed, about 25% were seen once. This same sample was also part of a study on T cells of mothers and their children.

Sequencing was carried out using blood. The origin of the receptors is a boy younger than 10 in good health. Both conserved end residues are part of each CDR3. D genes are given only for firm matches. Rows may omit the clone size; those that give it use once, few, many or a size class.

abundance: -; d_gene: TRBD2; j_gene: TRBJ2-7; v_gene: TRBV27; CDR3nt: TGTGCCAGCAGTCATTGGCTTTCTAGCGGCCCGACCTACGAGCAGTACTTC; CDR3aa: CASSHWLSSGPTYEQYF
abundance: few; d_gene: TRBD1; j_gene: TRBJ2-5; v_gene: TRBV9; CDR3nt: TGTGCCAGCAGCCCGTCAGGGGGAAGAGTGACCCAGTACTTC; CDR3aa: CASSPSGGRVTQYF
abundance: few; d_gene: -; j_gene: TRBJ1-6; v_gene: TRBV4-2; CDR3nt: TGTGCCAGCAGCCAAGTACTCTCCCGGCTGCCAAATTCACCCCTCCACTTT; CDR3aa: CASSQVLSRLPNSPLHF
abundance: many; d_gene: -; j_gene: TRBJ2-7; v_gene: TRBV28; CDR3nt: TGTGCCAGCAGCCCGGGTTCCCAAGGCAGGCACGAGCAGTACTTC; CDR3aa: CASSPGSQGRHEQYF
abundance: many; d_gene: TRBD2; j_gene: TRBJ2-1; v_gene: TRBV5-1; CDR3nt: TGCGCCAGCAGCTTGGGAGGAGCGGGGGTTTACAATGAGCAGTTCTTC; CDR3aa: CASSLGGAGVYNEQFF
abundance: few; d_gene: TRBD1; j_gene: TRBJ1-1; v_gene: TRBV20-1; CDR3nt: TGCAGTGCTAGCAAACAGGGGGGGCCTAATGAGGCTTTCTTT; CDR3aa: CSASKQGGPNEAFF
abundance: few; d_gene: -; j_gene: TRBJ2-5; v_gene: TRBV21-1; CDR3nt: TGTGCCATTGCGACAGACCAAGAGACCCAGTACTTC; CDR3aa: CAIATDQETQYF
abundance: -; d_gene: -; j_gene: TRBJ2-5; v_gene: TRBV2; CDR3nt: TGTGCCAGCAGGGTGACAGACCAAGAGACCCAGTACTTC; CDR3aa: CASRVTDQETQYF
abundance: few; d_gene: -; j_gene: TRBJ2-5; v_gene: TRBV19; CDR3nt: TGTGCCACCTCAACCGGAGAGACCCAGTACTTC; CDR3aa: CATSTGETQYF
abundance: few; d_gene: -; j_gene: TRBJ2-1; v_gene: TRBV6-2/TRBV6-3; CDR3nt: TGTGCCAGCAGGGAAGGGGTATGGGAGCAGTTCTTC; CDR3aa: CASREGVWEQFF
abundance: few; d_gene: -; j_gene: TRBJ2-7; v_gene: TRBV6-5; CDR3nt: TGTGCCAGCAGCCCAAGGTCCTCGCCCTACGAGCAGTACTTC; CDR3aa: CASSPRSSPYEQYF
abundance: -; d_gene: TRBD1; j_gene: TRBJ1-6; v_gene: TRBV7-2; CDR3nt: TGTGCCAGCAGAGCGGACAGGACCTATAATTCACCCCTCCACTTT; CDR3aa: CASRADRTYNSPLHF
abundance: -; d_gene: -; j_gene: TRBJ1-4; v_gene: TRBV4-2; CDR3nt: TGTGCCAGCAGCCAAGATGGGACGTTTGAAAAACTGTTTTTT; CDR3aa: CASSQDGTFEKLFF
abundance: -; d_gene: TRBD2; j_gene: TRBJ2-7; v_gene: TRBV7-9; CDR3nt: TGTGCCAGCAGCGTGGGACTACCGATCTCCTACGAGCAGTACTTC; CDR3aa: CASSVGLPISYEQYF
abundance: many; d_gene: -; j_gene: TRBJ2-7; v_gene: TRBV27; CDR3nt: TGTGCCAGCAGTTCTCGGGACATAAGGTCCTACGAGCAGTACTTC; CDR3aa: CASSSRDIRSYEQYF
abundance: few; d_gene: TRBD2; j_gene: TRBJ2-3; v_gene: TRBV5-4; CDR3nt: TGTGCCAGCAGCTATACTAGCGGCCCTAGCACAGATACGCAGTATTTT; CDR3aa: CASSYTSGPSTDTQYF
abundance: once; d_gene: TRBD2; j_gene: TRBJ2-5; v_gene: TRBV9; CDR3nt: TGTGCCAGCAGCGTAGACCCAGCGGGACTATCGGGGACCCAGTACTTC; CDR3aa: CASSVDPAGLSGTQYF
abundance: -; d_gene: -; j_gene: TRBJ2-7; v_gene: TRBV4-2; CDR3nt: TGTGCCAGCAGCTCTACTAGTGTCCACGAGCAGTACTTC; CDR3aa: CASSSTSVHEQYF
abundance: -; d_gene: TRBD1; j_gene: TRBJ2-2; v_gene: TRBV15; CDR3nt: TGTGCCACCAGCAGAGCAAGGGGGCAAGCCGGGGAGCTGTTTTTT; CDR3aa: CATSRARGQAGELFF
abundance: -; d_gene: TRBD2; j_gene: TRBJ2-5; v_gene: TRBV11-2; CDR3nt: TGTGCCAGCAGACCCGCAGGACTAGCGATAAAGACCCAGTACTTC; CDR3aa: CASRPAGLAIKTQYF
abundance: -; d_gene: TRBD1; j_gene: TRBJ2-2; v_gene: TRBV2; CDR3nt: TGTGCCAGCAGTAGGGACAGGGGAGGGACCGGGGAGCTGTTTTTT; CDR3aa: CASSRDRGGTGELFF
abundance: -; d_gene: -; j_gene: TRBJ1-2; v_gene: TRBV7-2; CDR3nt: TGTGCCAGCAGCTTACCGGCCGGTGGATATGGCGACACCTTC; CDR3aa: CASSLPAGGYGDTF
abundance: few; d_gene: -; j_gene: TRBJ1-2; v_gene: TRBV7-8; CDR3nt: TGTGCCAGCAGCTTCGGAGCAGGGGGCTACACCTTC; CDR3aa: CASSFGAGGYTF
abundance: few; d_gene: -; j_gene: TRBJ2-5; v_gene: TRBV10-3; CDR3nt: TGTGCCATCAGTGAGTCGATTCCCAGGGGAGAGACCCAGTACTTC; CDR3aa: CAISESIPRGETQYF
abundance: -; d_gene: -; j_gene: TRBJ1-4; v_gene: TRBV20-1; CDR3nt: TGCAGTGCTAGCTCGGGGGGGCAAGTCACTAATGAAAAACTGTGTTTT; CDR3aa: CSASSGGQVTNEKLCF
abundance: -; d_gene: TRBD1; j_gene: TRBJ1-6; v_gene: TRBV9; CDR3nt: TGTGCCAGCAGCGTTACAGGGGTTAGTTCACCCCTCCACTTT; CDR3aa: CASSVTGVSSPLHF
abundance: -; d_gene: TRBD2; j_gene: TRBJ2-1; v_gene: TRBV29-1; CDR3nt: TGCAGCGTTGGGACTAGCGGGGGGGTGGGGAACTACAATGAGCAGTTCTTC; CDR3aa: CSVGTSGGVGNYNEQFF
abundance: -; d_gene: TRBD1; j_gene: TRBJ1-6; v_gene: TRBV20-1; CDR3nt: TGCAGTGCTAGAGTAGGACAGGGGAAGATTTCACCCCTCCACTTT; CDR3aa: CSARVGQGKISPLHF
abundance: -; d_gene: -; j_gene: TRBJ1-1; v_gene: TRBV18; CDR3nt: TGTGCCAGCTCAGGAAGGGGAAACACTGAAGCTTTCTTT; CDR3aa: CASSGRGNTEAFF
abundance: few; d_gene: TRBD2; j_gene: TRBJ2-5; v_gene: TRBV7-9; CDR3nt: TGTGCCAGCAGCTTAGTTGCGGGAGTAGGAGAGACCCAGTACTTC; CDR3aa: CASSLVAGVGETQYF
abundance: -; d_gene: -; j_gene: TRBJ1-1; v_gene: TRBV12-3/TRBV12-4; CDR3nt: TGTGCCAGCAGTCCATCGGACAGTGAAGCTTTCTTT; CDR3aa: CASSPSDSEAFF
abundance: few; d_gene: -; j_gene: TRBJ2-5; v_gene: TRBV7-2; CDR3nt: TGTGCCAGCAGCACCGGAGGACCCCAGTACTTC; CDR3aa: CASSTGGPQYF
abundance: -; d_gene: -; j_gene: TRBJ2-7; v_gene: TRBV29-1; CDR3nt: TGCAGCGTTGCGGGGTCCTACGAGCAGTACTTC; CDR3aa: CSVAGSYEQYF
abundance: -; d_gene: TRBD1; j_gene: TRBJ2-7; v_gene: TRBV7-9; CDR3nt: TGTGCCAGCAGCTTAGGGGACAGGCCCTACGAGCAGTACTTC; CDR3aa: CASSLGDRPYEQYF
abundance: few; d_gene: TRBD2; j_gene: TRBJ2-7; v_gene: TRBV15; CDR3nt: TGTGCCACCAGCAAGGTAGCGGGGGCCTACGAGCAGTACTTC; CDR3aa: CATSKVAGAYEQYF
abundance: few; d_gene: TRBD2; j_gene: TRBJ2-1; v_gene: TRBV11-2; CDR3nt: TGTGCCAGCAGCCCTAATAAGGCGGGAGGGTACAATGAGCAGTTCTTC; CDR3aa: CASSPNKAGGYNEQFF
abundance: many; d_gene: -; j_gene: TRBJ2-5; v_gene: TRBV25-1; CDR3nt: TGTGCCAGCAGTGACGGTTGGAACCAAGAGACCCAGTACTTC; CDR3aa: CASSDGWNQETQYF
abundance: once; d_gene: -; j_gene: TRBJ1-2; v_gene: TRBV9; CDR3nt: TGTGCCAGCAGCGGCACGGTCAACACCTATGGCTACACCTTC; CDR3aa: CASSGTVNTYGYTF
abundance: -; d_gene: -; j_gene: TRBJ2-1; v_gene: TRBV14; CDR3nt: TGTGCCAGCAGCTCCCTCGATACTCTCTACAATGAGCAGTTCTTC; CDR3aa: CASSSLDTLYNEQFF
abundance: few; d_gene: -; j_gene: TRBJ2-2; v_gene: TRBV4-1; CDR3nt: TGCGCCAGCAGCCAAGATCCTGGGGTTACCGGGGAGCTGTTTTTT; CDR3aa: CASSQDPGVTGELFF
abundance: -; d_gene: -; j_gene: TRBJ2-7; v_gene: TRBV6-6; CDR3nt: TGTGCCAGCAGTTACTCGGAAGAGGGCCACGAGCAGTACTTC; CDR3aa: CASSYSEEGHEQYF
abundance: -; d_gene: -; j_gene: TRBJ2-7; v_gene: TRBV15; CDR3nt: TGTGCCACCAGCAGGCCAGGGCTGAGGGAGCAGTACTTC; CDR3aa: CATSRPGLREQYF
abundance: -; d_gene: TRBD2; j_gene: TRBJ2-3; v_gene: TRBV20-1; CDR3nt: TGCAGTGCTAGAGGCGGGGGGAGGACAGATACGCAGTATTTT; CDR3aa: CSARGGGRTDTQYF
abundance: few; d_gene: -; j_gene: TRBJ2-5; v_gene: TRBV20-1; CDR3nt: TGCAGTGCTTCCTCAGGGAGCGCCCAAGAGACCCAGTACTTC; CDR3aa: CSASSGSAQETQYF
abundance: few; d_gene: -; j_gene: TRBJ2-1; v_gene: TRBV24-1; CDR3nt: TGTGCCACCAGTGCCCCTGACCACAATGAGCAGTTCTTC; CDR3aa: CATSAPDHNEQFF